The 32 T cell receptor beta chains below were found in one sample sequenced in a study of vaccination and CD4 T cells after COVID-19. Scientists ran DNA taken from cultured CD4+ T cells through the Oncomine TCR Beta short-read assay for sequencing. TCRdb re-called the PCR reads with MiXCR, one entry per CDR3 protein. The sample lists some 13,000 distinct CDR3 sequences, about half occurring once. As for treatment: roughly 10-day PBMC culture with coronavirus spike peptide pools or control peptides (ViraFEST assay). For these receptors, no antigen is known. The specimen sequenced was CD4+ T cells from blood, cultured in vitro. These receptors came from a human donor who had recovered from COVID-19.

The CDR3 bases are TGTGCCAGCAGCCCAAGCGGGAGGGGGACCTACGAGCAGTACTTC. Encoded protein: CASSPSGRGTYEQYF. The genes are TRBV28 and TRBJ2-7; 10 bases line up with TRBD2. The V gene's germline CDR1 is MDHEN and CDR2 SYDVKM. This CDR3 spans 15 amino acids. Germline trimming cut 6 bases from V and 2 bases from J; bases unmatched to any gene: 7.

This clonotype has a handful of counts. The chain employs TRBV28 and TRBJ1-1; D ambiguous. V was pared by 5 bases and J by 8 bases, with 9 bases between. The CDR3 has 11 residues. In germline, CDR1 is MDHEN, CDR2 SYDVKM. The chain's CDR3 is CASSVGREAFF. In DNA form, the CDR3 reads TGTGCCAGCAGTGTCGGACGGGAAGCTTTCTTT.

This clonotype has just a few counts. The chain employs TRBV19 and TRBJ2-7; 8 positions match TRBD1. The CDR3 contains 13 residues. The trim removed 3 bases at V and 4 bases at J, leaving 2 bases unmatched. CDR1 is LNHDA, CDR2 SQIVND, per germline (reference sequence). The CDR3 reads CASSIDRGYEQYF. Written as DNA, the CDR3 is TGTGCCAGTAGTATTGACAGGGGTTACGAGCAGTACTTC.

CDR3 sequence: CASALWDGSYGYTF. DNA of the CDR3: TGCGCCAGTGCTCTCTGGGATGGGAGCTATGGCTACACCTTC. The chain carries TRBV5-1 and TRBJ1-2; D gene uncertain. In germline, CDR1 is SGHRS, CDR2 YFSETQ. V lost 8 bases and J lost 4, with 18 bases in between. The CDR3 consists of 14 residues.

This clonotype was observed a handful of times. The chain links TRBV10-1 to TRBJ2-5, with D tentatively TRBD1 (5 bases). Germline V CDR1 and CDR2: WNHNN, SYGVQD (reference sequence). V was cut by 4 bases and J by 1 base, with 7 bases left in between. The CDR3 totals 13 residues. Here the CDR3 DNA reads TGCGCCAGCAGTGGACAGATCCAAGAGACCCAGTACTTC. Protein: CASSGQIQETQYF.

This rearrangement joins TRBV14 to TRBJ1-6; D call uncertain. Trimming stripped 1 base from V and 7 bases from J, with 2 bases between. The CDR3 is 12 residues long. Germline lookup yields CDR1 SGHDN and CDR2 FVKESK. CDR3 residues: CASSQGNSPLHF. DNA of the CDR3: TGTGCCAGCAGCCAAGGGAATTCACCCCTCCACTTT.

In this sample, this clonotype turned up a few times. The J gene is TRBJ2-7, the V gene TRBV11-3; the D gene is possibly TRBD2 (5 bases). Germline V gene data show CDR1 as SGHNT and CDR2 as YENEEA. V was pared by 0 bases and J by 6 bases, with 9 bases between. The CDR3 is made up of 13 amino acids. CDR3 amino acids: CASSLEEGTEQYF. The CDR3, as DNA: TGTGCCAGCAGCTTAGAAGAGGGAACCGAGCAGTACTTC.

V gene TRBV28 combines with J gene TRBJ1-1; possible D gene TRBD1, 6 bases. This CDR3 is 15 amino acids long. The ends were cut back, 4 bases at V and 1 base at J, with 13 bases in the middle. Looked up from germline, CDR1 is MDHEN and CDR2 is SYDVKM. The CDR3: CASSSPRGRNTEAFF. The CDR3 region has the DNA TGTGCCAGCAGTTCCCCCCGGGGGCGGAACACTGAAGCTTTCTTT. The full variable domain, with the rest looked up from reference TRBV28 and TRBJ1-1, is DVKVTQSSRYLVKRTGEKVFLECVQDMDHENMFWYRQDPGLGLRLIYFSYDVKMKEKGDIPEGYSVSREKKERFSLILESASTNQTSMYLCASSSPRGRNTEAFFGQGTRLTVV.

For the CDR3, the DNA is TGTGCCAGCAGCCCGAACAAATTCGGACTAGGCGAACAAGAGACCCAGTACTTC. The encoded protein is CASSPNKFGLGEQETQYF. This rearrangement joins TRBV7-2 to TRBJ2-5; 7 bases fit TRBD2. V was pared by 5 bases and J by 2 bases, with 17 bases of the junction left unmatched. The V gene's germline CDR1 is SGHTA and CDR2 FQGNSA. The CDR3 is 18 residues long.

This clonotype was counted a single time. This chain links TRBV12-3 or TRBV12-4 with TRBJ2-1; D uncertain. The CDR3 totals 11 residues. The V end was cut by 4 bases, the J end by 8 bases, with 6 bases between. The CDR3 protein is CASSSTYEQFF. DNA of the CDR3: TGTGCCAGCAGTTCCACCTATGAGCAGTTCTTC.

As to this clonotype: At one end, the junction sequence differs from germline, possibly due to a read error. J is TRBJ2-7 and V is TRBV5-6, with D maybe TRBD2 (7 bases). CDR3 length: 16 residues. The germline V gene has CDR1 SGHDT and CDR2 YYEEEE. CDR3 amino acids: CASSWGRGTFIYEQYF. CDR3 bases: TGTGCCAGCAGCTGGGGGAGGGGGACCTTTATCTACGAACAGTACTTC.

J is TRBJ2-2 and V is TRBV28; no clear D. The length of the CDR3 is 16 residues. The germline CDR1 and CDR2 sequences are MDHEN and SYDVKM. With 7 bases removed from V and 5 bases from J, the gap between germline ends came to 20 bases. The chain's CDR3 is CASIPMVKLGTGELFF. The DNA for the CDR3 is TGTGCCAGCATCCCGATGGTTAAGCTCGGAACCGGGGAGCTGTTTTTT. The full variable domain, in which reference TRBV28 and TRBJ2-2 provide the parts outside the CDR3, is DVKVTQSSRYLVKRTGEKVFLECVQDMDHENMFWYRQDPGLGLRLIYFSYDVKMKEKGDIPEGYSVSREKKERFSLILESASTNQTSMYLCASIPMVKLGTGELFFGEGSRLTVL.

The chain uses TRBV7-2 and TRBJ1-6; the D is unclear. V was trimmed by 5 bases and J by 9 bases, leaving 26 bases between them. Germline V gene sequence: CDR1 SGHTA, CDR2 FQGNSA. The CDR3 contains 18 residues. The CDR3 region is CASSQLAGLGGSGSPLHF. CDR3 nucleotide sequence: TGTGCCAGCAGCCAATTGGCGGGGTTGGGAGGATCAGGTTCACCCCTCCACTTT.

J is TRBJ2-3 and V is TRBV10-3, with D perhaps TRBD1 or TRBD2 (5 bases each). Trimming stripped 8 bases from V and 2 bases from J, with 8 bases between. Germline V lookup: CDR1 ENHRY, CDR2 SYGVKD. The CDR3 has 12 residues. The DNA for the CDR3 is TGTGCCATCCGGGACCTCACAGATACGCAGTATTTT. Translated, it gives CAIRDLTDTQYF.

The chain employs TRBV19 and TRBJ1-2, with D maybe TRBD1 (6 bases). Germline CDR1 and CDR2: LNHDA and SQIVND (reference sequence). The V end was cut by 9 bases, the J end by 0 bases, with 14 bases between. The CDR3 length is 14 residues. The CDR3 sequence: CASTTGGTNYGYTF. The CDR3 bases are TGTGCCAGCACAACGGGGGGCACTAACTATGGCTACACCTTC.

There are a few counts of this clonotype. The chain combines TRBV7-9 with TRBJ2-3; D is unclear. Between the trimmed V and J ends, which lost 3 bases and 2 bases, there was a span of 3 bases. The germline V gene has CDR1 SEHNR and CDR2 FQNEAQ (reference sequence). The CDR3 loop spans 12 amino acids. CDR3 sequence (DNA): TGTGCCAGCAGCTTCAACACAGATACGCAGTATTTT. Translated, it gives CASSFNTDTQYF.

The rearrangement links TRBV11-2 to TRBJ2-7; TRBD2 aligns across 7 bases. The germline gives CDR1 SGHAT, CDR2 FQNNGV. With 0 bases clipped from V and 6 bases from J, the junction kept 14 bases outside the gene matches. The CDR3 contains 17 residues. In nucleotides, the CDR3 is TGTGCCAGCAGCTTAGATATTAGCGGGTATGGCAGGGTCGAGCAGTACTTC. This translates into CASSLDISGYGRVEQYF.

V is TRBV10-3 and J is TRBJ1-4; D gene ambiguous. The CDR3 loop spans 14 amino acids. The V gene's germline CDR1 is ENHRY and CDR2 SYGVKD. V was cut by 0 bases and J by 3 bases, with 5 bases left in between. The CDR3 nucleotides read TGTGCCATCAGTGAGTCCGGGGCTAATGAAAAACTGTTTTTT. Its translation: CAISESGANEKLFF.

The genes are TRBV6-5 and TRBJ2-3, with TRBD2 matching over 9 bases. CDR3 length equals 17 residues. Looked up from germline, CDR1 is MNHEY and CDR2 is SVGAGI. Trimming at V came to 2 bases and at J to 2 bases, leaving 8 bases not matched to a gene. Here the CDR3 reads CASSYAQGLANTDTQYF. The DNA of the CDR3 is TGTGCCAGCAGTTACGCACAGGGACTAGCAAACACAGATACGCAGTATTTT.

The J gene is TRBJ1-1, the V gene TRBV20-1; D remains unclear. V dropped 6 bases and J dropped 4 bases, with 21 bases sitting between them. This CDR3 comprises 15 residues. Germline CDR1 and CDR2: DFQATT and SNEGSKA (reference sequence). CDR3 nucleotide sequence: TGCAGTGCCCCCAATCCGGACTGGAGGTCCACTGAAGCTTTCTTT. Amino acid sequence: CSAPNPDWRSTEAFF.

This clonotype was detected only a few times. V is TRBV6-1 and J is TRBJ1-5, with D unclear. This CDR3 is built from 13 residues. Germline-derived CDR1 and CDR2 are MNHNS and SASEGT. Trimming shortened V by 8 bases and J by 0 bases, and 8 bases separated the two germline ends. CDR3 protein: CASLGHSNQPQHF. CDR3 DNA: TGTGCCAGCCTGGGCCATAGCAATCAGCCCCAGCATTTT.

The chain is built from TRBV7-2 and TRBJ2-2, with D uncertain. The germline V gene has CDR1 SGHTA and CDR2 FQGNSA. CDR3 length: 14 residues. V shed 4 bases and J shed 2 bases, with 8 bases lying between them. For the CDR3, the DNA is TGTGCCAGCAGCTACCCCATTAACACCGGGGAGCTGTTTTTT. This sequence encodes CASSYPINTGELFF.

The V gene is TRBV28, the J gene TRBJ2-3; 10 bases are shared with TRBD1. Germline V gene data show CDR1 as MDHEN and CDR2 as SYDVKM. V was clipped by 6 bases and J by 8 bases; unmatched bases: 14. The length of the CDR3 is 16 residues. This CDR3 reads CASSFTGTGEGGTQYF. The CDR3 nucleotides are TGTGCCAGCAGCTTCACCGGGACAGGGGAAGGGGGTACGCAGTATTTT.

CDR3 protein: CASSLRTDSYEQYF. CDR3 nucleotides: TGTGCCAGCAGTTTAAGGACAGACTCCTACGAGCAGTACTTC. The chain is built from TRBV12-3 or TRBV12-4 and TRBJ2-7, with D maybe TRBD1 (6 bases). Trimming removed 2 bases from V and 0 bases from J, with 8 bases in between. CDR3 length: 14 amino acids.

This chain joins TRBV5-4 and TRBJ1-1; TRBD1 is a possible D gene (5 bases). Trimming removed 4 bases at V and 11 bases at J, with 15 bases between. CDR3 size: 12 residues. The germline V gene encodes CDR1 SGHNT and CDR2 YYREEE (reference sequence). The CDR3 protein is CASSGMGVRAFF. The CDR3 DNA sequence: TGTGCCAGCAGCGGGATGGGGGTTAGGGCTTTCTTT.

In nucleotides, the CDR3 is TGCAGCGTCCAGATGTCAGAGAACACTGAAGCTTTCTTT. Its translation: CSVQMSENTEAFF. The chain recombines TRBV29-1 with TRBJ1-1; D is undetermined. CDR1 is SQVTM and CDR2 is ANQGSEA in the germline V gene. There are 13 residues in the CDR3. V dropped 6 bases and J dropped 1 base, with 12 bases sitting between them.

The chain links TRBV18 to TRBJ1-1; D possibly corresponds to TRBD1 (5 bases). The germline V gene encodes CDR1 KGHSH and CDR2 LQKENI. V lost 1 base, J lost 4 bases, and 13 bases lay in between. The CDR3 extends over 15 amino acids. CDR3 loop: CASSPRIGEGTEAFF. CDR3 nucleotide sequence: TGTGCCAGCTCACCACGTATAGGGGAGGGCACTGAAGCTTTCTTT.

This chain connects TRBV30 to TRBJ2-2; TRBD1 matches 7 bases. CDR1 and CDR2 (germline): GTSNPN, SVGIG (reference sequence). This CDR3 contains 14 residues. After removal of 3 bases from V and 1 base from J, the junction contained 2 bases not matched to a gene. The CDR3, as DNA: TGTGCCTGGAGGGACAGGCGGAACACCGGGGAGCTGTTTTTT. As protein: CAWRDRRNTGELFF.

The V gene is TRBV28, the J gene TRBJ2-1; 7 bases map to TRBD1. CDR3 length: 16 amino acids. V lost 8 bases to trimming and J lost 2 bases; unmatched junction nucleotides: 12. The germline gives CDR1 MDHEN, CDR2 SYDVKM. This CDR3 reads CASPPVRTGAYNEQFF. CDR3 coding DNA: TGTGCCAGCCCCCCCGTAAGGACAGGAGCCTACAATGAGCAGTTCTTC.

The chain uses TRBV11-1 and TRBJ2-2, with D maybe TRBD2 (6 bases). The CDR3 contains 16 residues. The ends were cut back, 6 bases at V and 4 bases at J, with 18 bases in the middle. Per germline, CDR1 SGHAT and CDR2 FQDESV (reference sequence). The CDR3 nucleotides read TGTGCCAGCAGTAAATCGGGCGGAGGGTCCACCGGGGAGCTGTTTTTT. Amino acid sequence: CASSKSGGGSTGELFF.

A remark on this clonotype: The junction shows a germline mismatch at one end, possibly a read error. V and J are TRBV6-1 and TRBJ2-2; D perhaps matches TRBD2 (5 bases). CDR1 is MNHNS and CDR2 is SASEGT in the germline V gene. This CDR3 spans 17 amino acids. This CDR3 is CASTRRASVPNTGVLFF. CDR3 DNA sequence: TGTGCCAGCACCCGACGGGCCAGCGTTCCGAACACCGGGGTGCTGTTTTTT.

This clonotype was recorded a few times. The V call is TRBV20-1, the J call TRBJ2-3; 7 positions agree with TRBD1. Trimming at V came to 6 bases and at J to 3 bases, leaving 12 bases not matched to a gene. CDR1 and CDR2 from the germline V gene are DFQATT and SNEGSKA (reference sequence). CDR3 length: 15 residues. CDR3 nucleotide sequence: TGCAGTGCGGATCCCCGGGACAGTTTAACAGATACGCAGTATTTT. This encodes CSADPRDSLTDTQYF.